This T cell receptor beta chain emerged from a study of cytomegalovirus exposure and HLA in healthy donors. This cohort consisted of healthy bone marrow donors. On this clone: Its antigen is unknown.

The CDR3 has 19 residues. The V and J ends lost 10 bases and 10 bases respectively, with 39 bases between them. Looked up from germline, CDR1 is SNHLY and CDR2 is FYNNEI. Study results and limitations: A prior analysis recorded that most TCR beta V segments were productive about 90% or about 30% of the time.

It was with 60 Vbeta and 13 Jbeta primers that the PCR ran. Profiled with immunoSEQ multiplex PCR; TCRdb holds only in-frame clones, not every one. The sample holds more than 140,000 clones, 64% seen once. This receptor was obtained from a woman aged 30 to 39 in good health and CMV-seropositive. The source material was PBMCs. V is TRBV2 and J is TRBJ2-3, with D maybe TRBD1 (5 bases). The CDR3 DNA reads as TGTGCCACCACACCCGGAAATAGATTGCGTGTAAGATCAGGGAAGGCGCAGTATTTT. This sequence encodes CATTPGNRLRVRSGKAQYF.